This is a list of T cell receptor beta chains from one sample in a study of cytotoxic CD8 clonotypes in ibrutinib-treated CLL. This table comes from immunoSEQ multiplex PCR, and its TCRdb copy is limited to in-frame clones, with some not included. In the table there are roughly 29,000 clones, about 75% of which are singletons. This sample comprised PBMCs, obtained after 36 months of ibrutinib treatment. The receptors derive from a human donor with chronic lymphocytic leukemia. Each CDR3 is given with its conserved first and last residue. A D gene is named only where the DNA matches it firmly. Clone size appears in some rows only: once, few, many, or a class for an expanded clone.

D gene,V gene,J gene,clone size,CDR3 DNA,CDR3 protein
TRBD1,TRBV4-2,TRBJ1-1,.,TGTGCCAGCAGCCCAACTTTGGGACAGTCATTTGAAGCTTTCTTT,CASSPTLGQSFEAFF
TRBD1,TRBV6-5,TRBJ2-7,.,TGTGCCAGCAGGAACAGGGGCGGTGAGCAGTACTTC,CASRNRGGEQYF
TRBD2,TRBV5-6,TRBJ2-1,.,TGTGCCAGCAGCTTGATCCCCCGAGGGAGCGGGGCCCTTTACAATGAGCAGTTCTTC,CASSLIPRGSGALYNEQFF
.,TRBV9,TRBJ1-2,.,TGTGCCAGCAGCCCCCGACCGGAGTATGGCTACACCTTC,CASSPRPEYGYTF
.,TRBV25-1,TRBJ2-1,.,TGTGCCAGCAGTGAAATGAAGGCCTCCCTGGGCAATGAGCAGTTCTTC,CASSEMKASLGNEQFF
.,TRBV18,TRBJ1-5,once,TGTGCCAGCTCATACCGGCCGCTGGATGGCAATCAGCCCCAGCATTTT,CASSYRPLDGNQPQHF
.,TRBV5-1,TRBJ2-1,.,TGCGCCAGTAGCCGCCAGGGACAACACAATGAGCAGTTCTTC,CASSRQGQHNEQFF
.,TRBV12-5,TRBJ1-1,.,TGTGCTAGTGGTTTGGTACTCGGTCGACAGACTGAAGCTTTCTTT,CASGLVLGRQTEAFF
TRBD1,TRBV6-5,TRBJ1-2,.,TGTGCCAGCAGTCCGAGGACAGGGTTCTATGGCTACACCTTC,CASSPRTGFYGYTF
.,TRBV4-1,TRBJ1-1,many,TGCGCCAGCAGCCAAGATTCGGGGGGGTACACTGAAGCTTTCTTT,CASSQDSGGYTEAFF
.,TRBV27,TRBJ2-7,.,TGTGCCAGCAGTTTCCAGGGTACCTACGAGCAGTACTTC,CASSFQGTYEQYF
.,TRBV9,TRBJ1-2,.,TGTGCCAGCACCCCCTTCGACGGAGCTAACTATGGCTACACCTTC,CASTPFDGANYGYTF
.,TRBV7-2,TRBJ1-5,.,TGTGCCAGCAGCCGAGGGGTCAATCAGCCCCAGCATTTT,CASSRGVNQPQHF
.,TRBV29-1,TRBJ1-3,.,TGCAGCGTTGAGGACAGTTTCTCTGGAAACACCATATATTTT,CSVEDSFSGNTIYF
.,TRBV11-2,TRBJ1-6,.,TGTGCCAGCAGCCCCCGGCCGATTTCACCCCTCCACTTT,CASSPRPISPLHF
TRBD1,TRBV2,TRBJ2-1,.,TGTGCCAGCAGCGACAGGGTCCTATACCTCAATGAGCAGTTCTTC,CASSDRVLYLNEQFF
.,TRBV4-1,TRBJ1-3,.,TGCGCCAGCAGCCAGGGGGGAGGGAGAGGAAACACCATATATTTT,CASSQGGGRGNTIYF
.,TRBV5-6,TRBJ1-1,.,TGTGCCAGCAGCTTGGGGATGGGGATGAACACTGAAGCTTTCTTT,CASSLGMGMNTEAFF
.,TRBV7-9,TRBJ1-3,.,TGTGCCAGCAGCTTAGTCTTTTCCCGAGAAAGCTCTGGAAACACCATATATTTT,CASSLVFSRESSGNTIYF
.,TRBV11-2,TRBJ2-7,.,TGTGCCAGCAGCTTACTAGTGACTGGCGAGCAGTACTTC,CASSLLVTGEQYF
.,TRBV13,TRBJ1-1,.,TGTGCCAGCAGCACCGAGACAGGTTCTGACACTGAAGCTTTCTTT,CASSTETGSDTEAFF
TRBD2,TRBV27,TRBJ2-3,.,TGTGCCAGCAGTAAACTAGCGGGTGCTGTTAGTAGAAATACGCAGTATTTT,CASSKLAGAVSRNTQYF
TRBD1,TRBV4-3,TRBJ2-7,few,TGCGCCAGCAGCCAAGATAGACAGGGGATGGGTGAGCAGTACTTC,CASSQDRQGMGEQYF
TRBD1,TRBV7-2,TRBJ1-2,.,TGTGCCAGCAGCTTAGGGGACAGCTACTATGGCTACACCTTC,CASSLGDSYYGYTF
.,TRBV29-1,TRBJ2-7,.,TGCAGCGTTGAAGACGCGAGCTCCTACGAGCAGTACTTC,CSVEDASSYEQYF
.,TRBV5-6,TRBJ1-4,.,TGTGCCAGCAGCTTGGGAGTGTGGAATGAAAAACTGTTTTTT,CASSLGVWNEKLFF
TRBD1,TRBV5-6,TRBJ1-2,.,TGTGCCAGCAGCGAGGAAGGACAGGGTAGGGTCTATGGCTACACCTTC,CASSEEGQGRVYGYTF
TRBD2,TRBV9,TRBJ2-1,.,TGTGCCAGCAGCGTTGAGCCGAGCGGGGGGCAGTTCTTC,CASSVEPSGGQFF
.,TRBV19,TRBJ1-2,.,TGTGCCAGTAGTATCAGGGACGGAATTAGGTTTTCATATGGCTACACCTTC,CASSIRDGIRFSYGYTF
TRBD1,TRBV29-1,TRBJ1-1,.,TGCAGCGTTTTGGGACAGCTCTTGAACACTGAAGCTTTCTTT,CSVLGQLLNTEAFF
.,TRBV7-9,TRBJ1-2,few,TGTGCCAGCAGCTCGGACAGATATGGCTACACCTTC,CASSSDRYGYTF
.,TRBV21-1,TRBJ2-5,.,TGTGCCAGCAGGGGCTATTTATTCTCTGAGACCCAGTACTTC,CASRGYLFSETQYF
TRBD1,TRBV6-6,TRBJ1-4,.,TGTGCCAGCTTAACAGGGGGCGCAAATGAAAAACTGTTTTTT,CASLTGGANEKLFF
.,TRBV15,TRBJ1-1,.,TGTGCCACCAGCAGGTCCCTGGCGCCGAACACTGAAGCTTTCTTT,CATSRSLAPNTEAFF
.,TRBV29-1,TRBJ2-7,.,TGCAGCGTAGCCTCATGGGACATCTACGAGCAGTACTTC,CSVASWDIYEQYF
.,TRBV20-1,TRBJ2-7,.,TGCAGTGCTAGAGAGTCGTACGAGCAGTACTTC,CSARESYEQYF
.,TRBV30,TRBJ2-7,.,TGTGCCTGGAGTGCCTTACTTTCGGACGACGAGCAGTACTTC,CAWSALLSDDEQYF
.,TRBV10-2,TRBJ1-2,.,TGCGCCAGCAGTGGAGGGCAGGGGTATGGCTACACCTTC,CASSGGQGYGYTF
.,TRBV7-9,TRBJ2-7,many,TGTGCCAGCAGCGCAGGCGGGACGCTCTACGAGCAGTACTTC,CASSAGGTLYEQYF
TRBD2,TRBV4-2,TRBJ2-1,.,TGTGCCAGCAGCTCCTCGAGCGGGGGCCCCTACAATGAGCAGTTCTTC,CASSSSSGGPYNEQFF
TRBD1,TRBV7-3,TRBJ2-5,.,TGTGCCAGCAGCGCGTCAGGGGGAGAGACCCAGTACTTC,CASSASGGETQYF
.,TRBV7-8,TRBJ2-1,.,TGTGCCAGCAGCCCTGATGAAGCGGCACGGTTCTTC,CASSPDEAARFF
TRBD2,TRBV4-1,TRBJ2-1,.,TGCGCCAGCAGCCTGACTAGCGGGGGGGTCCCCAATGAGCAGTTCTTC,CASSLTSGGVPNEQFF
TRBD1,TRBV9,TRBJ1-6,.,TGTGCCAGCAGCGAAGGAGACAGGGCCGGTTCACCCCTCCACTTT,CASSEGDRAGSPLHF
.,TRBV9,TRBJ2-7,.,TGTGCCAGCAGCGTAGCTGGGAGCTTGGGAGAGCAGTACTTC,CASSVAGSLGEQYF
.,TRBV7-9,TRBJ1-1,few,TGTGCCAGCAGCTTAGGATGGAATGAAGCTTTCTTT,CASSLGWNEAFF
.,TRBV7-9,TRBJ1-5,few,TGTGCCAGCAGCCGAAGGGATGACAGTTTCAATCAGCCCCAGCATTTT,CASSRRDDSFNQPQHF
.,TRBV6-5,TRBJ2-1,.,TGTGCCAGCAGTTACGCGGGACACCCCTACAATGAGCAGTTCTTC,CASSYAGHPYNEQFF
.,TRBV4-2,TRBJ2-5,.,TGTGCCAGCAGCCAGCCGGGACACACACAAGAGACCCAGTACTTC,CASSQPGHTQETQYF
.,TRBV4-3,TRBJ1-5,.,TGCGCCAGCAGCCAAGATTGGGGGAGCGGGCAGCCCCAGCATTTT,CASSQDWGSGQPQHF
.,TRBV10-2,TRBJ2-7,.,TGCGCCAGCAGGGGGGTTCGGGTCTACGAGCAGTACTTC,CASRGVRVYEQYF